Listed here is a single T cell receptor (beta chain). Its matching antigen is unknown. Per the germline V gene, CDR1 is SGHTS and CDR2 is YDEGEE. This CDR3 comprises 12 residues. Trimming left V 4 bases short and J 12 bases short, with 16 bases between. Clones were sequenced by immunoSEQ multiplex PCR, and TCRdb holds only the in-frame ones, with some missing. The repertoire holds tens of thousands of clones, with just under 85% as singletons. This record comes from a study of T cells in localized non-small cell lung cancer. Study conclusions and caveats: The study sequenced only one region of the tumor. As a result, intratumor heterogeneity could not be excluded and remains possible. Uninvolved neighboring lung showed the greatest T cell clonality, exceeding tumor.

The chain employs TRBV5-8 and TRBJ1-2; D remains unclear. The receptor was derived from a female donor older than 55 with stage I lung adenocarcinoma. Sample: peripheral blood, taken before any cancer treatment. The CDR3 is CASSTWTRENTF. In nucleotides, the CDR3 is TGTGCCAGCAGCACGTGGACCCGAGAGAACACCTTC.